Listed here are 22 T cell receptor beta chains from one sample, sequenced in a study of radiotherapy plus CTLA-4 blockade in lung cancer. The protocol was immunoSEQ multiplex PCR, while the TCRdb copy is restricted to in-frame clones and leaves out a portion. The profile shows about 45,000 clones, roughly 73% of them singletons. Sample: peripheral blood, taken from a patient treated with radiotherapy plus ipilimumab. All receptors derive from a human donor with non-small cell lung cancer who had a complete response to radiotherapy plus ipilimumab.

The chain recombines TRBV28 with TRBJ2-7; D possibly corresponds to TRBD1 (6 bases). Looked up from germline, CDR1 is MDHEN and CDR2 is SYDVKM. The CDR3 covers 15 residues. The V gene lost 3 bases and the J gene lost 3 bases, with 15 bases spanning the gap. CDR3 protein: CASSLGAGGIYEQYF. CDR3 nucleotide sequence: TGTGCCAGCAGTTTGGGGGCAGGTGGAATCTACGAGCAGTACTTC.

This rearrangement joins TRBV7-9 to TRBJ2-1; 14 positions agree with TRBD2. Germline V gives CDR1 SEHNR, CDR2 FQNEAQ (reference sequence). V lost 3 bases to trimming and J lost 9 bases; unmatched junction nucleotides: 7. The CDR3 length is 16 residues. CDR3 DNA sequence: TGTGCCAGCAGCTTTATAGGGACTAGCGGGAGTGGTGAGCAGTTCTTC. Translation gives CASSFIGTSGSGEQFF. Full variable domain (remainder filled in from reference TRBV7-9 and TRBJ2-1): DTGVSQNPRHKITKRGQNVTFRCDPISEHNRLYWYRQTLGQGPEFLTYFQNEAQLEKSRLLSDRFSAERPKGSFSTLEIQRTEQGDSAMYLCASSFIGTSGSGEQFFGPGTRLTVL.

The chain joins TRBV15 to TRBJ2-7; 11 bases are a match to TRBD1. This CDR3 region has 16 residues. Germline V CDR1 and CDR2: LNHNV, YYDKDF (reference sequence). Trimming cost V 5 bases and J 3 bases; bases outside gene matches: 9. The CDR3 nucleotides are TGTGCCACCAGCCCCCTTGGGACAGGGGGTCTCTACGAGCAGTACTTC. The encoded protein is CATSPLGTGGLYEQYF.

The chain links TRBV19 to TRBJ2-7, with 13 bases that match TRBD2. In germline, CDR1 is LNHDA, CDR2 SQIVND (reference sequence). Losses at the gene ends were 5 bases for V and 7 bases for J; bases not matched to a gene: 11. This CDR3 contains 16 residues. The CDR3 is CASSVTGTSGTGEQYF. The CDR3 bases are TGTGCCAGTAGTGTAACCGGGACTAGCGGGACGGGTGAGCAGTACTTC.

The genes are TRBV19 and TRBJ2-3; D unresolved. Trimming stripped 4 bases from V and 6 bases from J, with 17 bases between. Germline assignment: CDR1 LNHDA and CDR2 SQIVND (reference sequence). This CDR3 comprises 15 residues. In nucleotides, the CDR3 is TGTGCCAGTAGTACCTCCGGCGGTGTCATGGATACGCAGTATTTT. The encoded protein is CASSTSGGVMDTQYF.

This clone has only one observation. The CDR3, as DNA: TGTGCCAGCTCTGGATCAGGGCCCACTGAAGCTTTCTTT. Translated: CASSGSGPTEAFF. The V gene is TRBV18, the J gene TRBJ1-1, with D tentatively TRBD1 (5 bases). The germline gives CDR1 KGHSH, CDR2 LQKENI. The CDR3 length is 13 residues. The V end was cut by 6 bases, the J end by 4 bases, with 12 bases between.

CDR3 nucleotide sequence: TGTGCCAGCAGCCCCGGGACAGGGAAGGCCGGGGAGCTGTTTTTT. Protein: CASSPGTGKAGELFF. The chain recombines TRBV13 with TRBJ2-2, with 9 positions matching TRBD1. The germline gives CDR1 PRHDT, CDR2 FYEKMQ (reference sequence). This CDR3 is built from 15 residues. The V segment lost 5 bases and the J segment 6 bases; nucleotides outside the gene matches: 7.

This chain's CDR3 is CATYTALGEGYTF. The CDR3 DNA reads as TGTGCCACCTACACGGCCCTGGGCGAGGGCTACACCTTC. The chain carries TRBV6-5 and TRBJ1-2; the D is unclear. The V gene's germline CDR1 is MNHEY and CDR2 SVGAGI. This CDR3 has 13 amino acids. V was pared by 10 bases and J by 8 bases, with 20 bases between.

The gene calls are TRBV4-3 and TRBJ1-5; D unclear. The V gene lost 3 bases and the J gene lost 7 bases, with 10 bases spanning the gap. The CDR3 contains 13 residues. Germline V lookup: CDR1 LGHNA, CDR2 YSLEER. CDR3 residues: CASSQTLGQPQHF. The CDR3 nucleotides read TGCGCCAGCAGCCAGACCCTCGGGCAGCCCCAGCATTTT.

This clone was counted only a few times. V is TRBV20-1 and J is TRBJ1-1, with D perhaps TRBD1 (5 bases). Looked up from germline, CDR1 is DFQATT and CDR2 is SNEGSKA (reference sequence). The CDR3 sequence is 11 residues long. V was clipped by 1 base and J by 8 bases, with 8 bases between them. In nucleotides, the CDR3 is TGCAGTGCTAGAGCTGACAGCGAAGCTTTCTTT. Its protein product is CSARADSEAFF.

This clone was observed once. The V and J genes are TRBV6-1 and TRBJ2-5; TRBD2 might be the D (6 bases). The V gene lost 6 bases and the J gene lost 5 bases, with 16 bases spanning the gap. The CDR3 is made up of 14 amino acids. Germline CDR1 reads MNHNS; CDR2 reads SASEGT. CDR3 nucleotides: TGTGCCAGCAGCCGCGGACTAATTCGGGAGACCCAGTACTTC. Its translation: CASSRGLIRETQYF.

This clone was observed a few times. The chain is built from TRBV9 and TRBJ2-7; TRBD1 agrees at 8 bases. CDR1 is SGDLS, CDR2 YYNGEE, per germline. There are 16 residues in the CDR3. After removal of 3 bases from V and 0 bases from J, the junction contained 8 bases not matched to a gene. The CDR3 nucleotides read TGTGCCAGCAGCGCCCCACGGGGGACAGGCTCCTACGAGCAGTACTTC. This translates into CASSAPRGTGSYEQYF.

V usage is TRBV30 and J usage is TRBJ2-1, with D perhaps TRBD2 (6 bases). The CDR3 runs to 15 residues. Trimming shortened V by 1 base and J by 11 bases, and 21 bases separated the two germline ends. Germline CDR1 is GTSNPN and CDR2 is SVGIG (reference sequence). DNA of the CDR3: TGTGCCTGGAGTGCCGGGCAGGGAGGCGGGAATAAGCAGTTCTTC. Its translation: CAWSAGQGGGNKQFF. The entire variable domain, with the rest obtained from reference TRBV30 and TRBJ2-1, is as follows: SQTIHQWPATLVQPVGSPLSLECTVEGTSNPNLYWYRQAAGRGLQLLFYSVGIGQISSEVPQNLSASRPQDRQFILSSKKLLLSDSGFYLCAWSAGQGGGNKQFFGPGTRLTVL.

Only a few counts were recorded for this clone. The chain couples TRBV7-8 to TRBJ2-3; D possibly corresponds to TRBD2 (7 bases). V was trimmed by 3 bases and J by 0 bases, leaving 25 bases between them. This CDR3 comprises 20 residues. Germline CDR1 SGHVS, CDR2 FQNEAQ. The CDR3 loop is CASSLTGELLAHTSTDTQYF. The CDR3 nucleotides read TGTGCCAGCAGCTTGACAGGAGAGCTACTAGCGCATACTAGCACAGATACGCAGTATTTT.

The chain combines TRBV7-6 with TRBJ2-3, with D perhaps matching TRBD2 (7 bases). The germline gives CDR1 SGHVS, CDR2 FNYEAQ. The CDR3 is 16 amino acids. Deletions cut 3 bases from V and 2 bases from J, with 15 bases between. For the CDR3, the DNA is TGTGCCAGCAGCTTCGCAGCGGGGACACTCACAGATACGCAGTATTTT. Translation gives CASSFAAGTLTDTQYF.

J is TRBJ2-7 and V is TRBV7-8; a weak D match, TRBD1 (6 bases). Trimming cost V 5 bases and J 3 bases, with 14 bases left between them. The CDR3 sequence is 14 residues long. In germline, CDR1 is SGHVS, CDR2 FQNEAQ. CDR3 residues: CASSPPDRIYEQYF. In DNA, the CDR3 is TGTGCCAGCAGCCCACCCGACAGGATCTACGAGCAGTACTTC.

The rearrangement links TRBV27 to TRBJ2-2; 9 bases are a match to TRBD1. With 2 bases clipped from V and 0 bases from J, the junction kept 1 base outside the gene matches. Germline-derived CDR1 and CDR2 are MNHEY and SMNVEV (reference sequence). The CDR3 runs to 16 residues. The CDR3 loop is CASSLRTGANTGELFF. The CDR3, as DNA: TGTGCCAGCAGTTTACGGACAGGGGCGAACACCGGGGAGCTGTTTTTT.

This CDR3 reads CASSAPGRGTNQPQHF. Here the CDR3 DNA reads TGTGCCAGTAGTGCCCCGGGTAGGGGAACTAATCAGCCCCAGCATTTT. V gene TRBV19 combines with J gene TRBJ1-5, with D possibly matching TRBD1 (5 bases). Trimming shortened V by 5 bases and J by 4 bases, and 18 bases separated the two germline ends. The germline V gene has CDR1 LNHDA and CDR2 SQIVND (reference sequence). This CDR3 has 16 amino acids. Variable domain in full (rest from reference TRBV19 and TRBJ1-5): DGGITQSPKYLFRKEGQNVTLSCEQNLNHDAMYWYRQDPGQGLRLIYYSQIVNDFQKGDIAEGYSVSREKKESFPLTVTSAQKNPTAFYLCASSAPGRGTNQPQHFGDGTRLSIL.

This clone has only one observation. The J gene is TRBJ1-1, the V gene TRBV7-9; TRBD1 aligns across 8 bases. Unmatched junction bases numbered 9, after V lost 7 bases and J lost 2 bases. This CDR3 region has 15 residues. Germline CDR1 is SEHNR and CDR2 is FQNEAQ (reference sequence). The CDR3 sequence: CASTPSGQDNTEAFF. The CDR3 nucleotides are TGTGCCAGCACCCCATCGGGACAGGATAACACTGAAGCTTTCTTT. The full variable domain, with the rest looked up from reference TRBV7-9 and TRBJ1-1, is DTGVSQNPRHKITKRGQNVTFRCDPISEHNRLYWYRQTLGQGPEFLTYFQNEAQLEKSRLLSDRFSAERPKGSFSTLEIQRTEQGDSAMYLCASTPSGQDNTEAFFGQGTRLTVV.

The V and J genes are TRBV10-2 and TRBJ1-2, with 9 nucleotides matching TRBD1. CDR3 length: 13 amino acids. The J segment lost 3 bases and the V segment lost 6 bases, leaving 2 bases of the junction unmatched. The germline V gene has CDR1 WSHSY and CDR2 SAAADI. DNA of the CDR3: TGCGCCAGCAGGAGGACAGGGGACTATGGCTACACCTTC. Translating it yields CASRRTGDYGYTF.

CDR3 sequence (DNA): TGCGCCAGCAGCCAGGGGCCGAATTCACCCCTCCACTTT. Encoded protein: CASSQGPNSPLHF. The V call is TRBV5-1, the J call TRBJ1-6; perhaps TRBD1 as D (6 bases). This CDR3 is 13 amino acids long. The V end was cut by 4 bases, the J end by 7 bases, with 9 bases between. Per germline, CDR1 SGHRS and CDR2 YFSETQ. Using reference TRBV5-1 and TRBJ1-6 for the parts outside the CDR3, the full variable domain is KAGVTQTPRYLIKTRGQQVTLSCSPISGHRSVSWYQQTPGQGLQFLFEYFSETQRNKGNFPGRFSGRQFSNSRSEMNVSTLELGDSALYLCASSQGPNSPLHFGNGTRLTVT.

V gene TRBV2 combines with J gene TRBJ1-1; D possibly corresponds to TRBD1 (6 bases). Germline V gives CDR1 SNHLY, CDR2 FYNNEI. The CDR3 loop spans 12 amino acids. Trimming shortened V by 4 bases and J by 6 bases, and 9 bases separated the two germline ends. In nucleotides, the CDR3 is TGTGCCAGCAGTGGACAGGTCCCTGAAGCTTTCTTT. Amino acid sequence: CASSGQVPEAFF.